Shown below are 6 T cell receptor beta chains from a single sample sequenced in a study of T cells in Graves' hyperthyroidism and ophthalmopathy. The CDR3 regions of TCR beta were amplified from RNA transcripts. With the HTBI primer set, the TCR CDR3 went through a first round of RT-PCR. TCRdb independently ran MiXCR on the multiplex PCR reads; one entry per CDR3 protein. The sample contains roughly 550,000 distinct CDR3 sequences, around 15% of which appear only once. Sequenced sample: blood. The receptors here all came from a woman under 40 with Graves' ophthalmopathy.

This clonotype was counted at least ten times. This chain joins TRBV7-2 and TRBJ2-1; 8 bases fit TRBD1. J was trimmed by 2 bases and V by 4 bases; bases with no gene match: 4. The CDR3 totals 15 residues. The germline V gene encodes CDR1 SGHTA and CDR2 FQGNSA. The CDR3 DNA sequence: TGTGCCAGCAGCTCCCCGGGACAGGCCTACAATGAGCAGTTCTTC. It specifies CASSSPGQAYNEQFF.

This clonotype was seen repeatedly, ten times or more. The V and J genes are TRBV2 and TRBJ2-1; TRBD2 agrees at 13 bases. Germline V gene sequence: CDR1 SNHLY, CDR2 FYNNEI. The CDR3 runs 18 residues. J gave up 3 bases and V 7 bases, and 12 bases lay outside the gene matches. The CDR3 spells CASTVGLAGPKYYNEQFF. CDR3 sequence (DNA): TGTGCCAGCACCGTGGGACTAGCGGGACCAAAATACTACAATGAGCAGTTCTTC.

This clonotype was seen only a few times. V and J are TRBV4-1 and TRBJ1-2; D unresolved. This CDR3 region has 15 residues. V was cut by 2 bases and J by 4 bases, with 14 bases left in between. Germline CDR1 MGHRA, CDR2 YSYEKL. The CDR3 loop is CASSQQGRTTYGYTF. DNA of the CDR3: TGCGCCAGCAGCCAACAAGGGCGGACTACCTATGGCTACACCTTC.

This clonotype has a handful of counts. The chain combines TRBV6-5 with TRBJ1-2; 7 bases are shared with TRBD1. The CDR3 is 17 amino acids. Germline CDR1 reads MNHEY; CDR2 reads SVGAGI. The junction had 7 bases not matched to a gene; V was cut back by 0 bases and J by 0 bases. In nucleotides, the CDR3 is TGTGCCAGCAGTTACTCAAGGGTGCAGGGGGCTAACTATGGCTACACCTTC. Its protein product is CASSYSRVQGANYGYTF.

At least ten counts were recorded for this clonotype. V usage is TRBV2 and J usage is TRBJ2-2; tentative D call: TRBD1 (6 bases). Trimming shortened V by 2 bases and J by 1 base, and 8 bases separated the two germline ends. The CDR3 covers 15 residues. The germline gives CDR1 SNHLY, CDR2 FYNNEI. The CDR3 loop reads CASSELTGNTGELFF. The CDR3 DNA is TGTGCCAGCAGTGAATTGACAGGGAACACCGGGGAGCTGTTTTTT.

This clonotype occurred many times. The CDR3 DNA follows: TGTGCCAGCAGTACCGGGTTCTCCTACGAGCAGTACTTC. Its protein is CASSTGFSYEQYF. The chain joins TRBV11-2 to TRBJ2-7; D is undetermined. V lost 6 bases and J 0 bases, leaving 9 bases between the germline ends. Germline-derived CDR1 and CDR2 are SGHAT and FQNNGV. This CDR3 region has 13 residues.